The 4 T cell receptor beta chains in this list originate from one sample, sequenced in a study of shared clonotypes between healthy human individuals. The method was immunoSEQ multiplex PCR; TCRdb's version includes in-frame clones alone and lacks a portion of them. The sample has some 2,000,000 clones, roughly 96% seen once. Source material: naive CD4+ T cells sorted from blood. The subset was: CD45RA+ positively selected. These receptors came from a young man in good health.

The chain carries TRBV19 and TRBJ2-5; D not certain. Germline V CDR1 and CDR2: LNHDA, SQIVND (reference sequence). CDR3 length equals 14 residues. V lost 3 bases and J 3 bases, leaving 11 bases between the germline ends. In DNA form, the CDR3 reads TGTGCCAGTAGTATGGCCCTCAAGGAAGAGACCCAGTACTTC. This encodes CASSMALKEETQYF.

This chain uses TRBV11-2 with TRBJ1-2; TRBD1 might be the D (6 bases). The length of the CDR3 is 16 residues. Germline V gives CDR1 SGHAT, CDR2 FQNNGV. Trimming took off 5 bases at V and 2 bases at J, with 18 bases between the two ends. CDR3 loop: CASSPIQVGQNYGYTF. In nucleotides, the CDR3 is TGTGCCAGCAGCCCTATTCAAGTCGGACAGAACTATGGCTACACCTTC.

The V call is TRBV12-5, the J call TRBJ1-1; 7 bases are a match to TRBD1. The CDR3 sequence is 19 residues long. The germline gives CDR1 LGHNT, CDR2 FRNRAP. Trimming cost V 2 bases and J 2 bases; bases outside gene matches: 17. DNA of the CDR3: TGTGCTAGTGGTTTGACTCGAGGGGATTACGGGACAGCTAACACTGAAGCTTTCTTT. The encoded protein is CASGLTRGDYGTANTEAFF.

The chain carries TRBV28 and TRBJ1-2; TRBD1 might be the D (6 bases). This CDR3 has 13 amino acids. V was cut by 3 bases and J by 8 bases, with 13 bases left in between. Germline-derived CDR1 and CDR2 are MDHEN and SYDVKM. CDR3 bases: TGTGCCAGCAGTTTTTCCCAGGGGCGAGGCTACACCTTC. It translates to CASSFSQGRGYTF.